This paragraph covers one T cell receptor (beta chain) sequence. Its antigen is undetermined. These data belong to a study of monozygotic twins with inflammatory bowel disease. In eight separate reactions per sample, cDNA was generated. The unique tags termed UMIs, each holding a 6-nucleotide sample barcode, were added by means of template switching. TCRdb re-called the 5' RACE reads and gives one entry per CDR3 protein, without DNA. This sample's table has about 380,000 distinct CDR3 sequences. Blood was collected, roughly 2.5 ml per donor. Study-wide points: There was no support for any single strong signal or clonotype associated with IBD.

Germline loops: CDR1 MGHRA, CDR2 YSYEKL. The CDR3 runs to 16 residues. J is TRBJ2-3 and V is TRBV4-1; the TCRdb D gene call, TRBD2, has no DNA to confirm it. Sequenced sample: blood. The receptor was derived from a human donor with ulcerative colitis or Crohn's disease, or a healthy co-twin of an affected twin (not recorded which). CDR3: CASSPNGGGVADTQYF.